This TCR beta chain was profiled in a study of CD8 T cells in ankylosing spondylitis. As the method for making TCR beta libraries, quantitative 5'-RACE with molecular barcodes was used. MiXCR was run by TCRdb on the 5' RACE reads, yielding one entry per CDR3 protein. This sample has 300,000 to 400,000 distinct CDR3 sequences, with 20% found just once. The CDR3 covers 13 residues. Germline values: CDR1 GTSNPN, CDR2 SVGIG (reference sequence). V was trimmed by 3 bases and J by 2 bases, leaving 11 bases between them. The chain joins TRBV30 to TRBJ2-7; D ambiguous. The clonotype was recovered from a male donor with ankylosing spondylitis or in good health (not recorded which). The sample was blood, either unsorted or a sorted T cell fraction (not recorded which). This chain's CDR3 is CAWRPDGPYEQYF. The CDR3 DNA reads as TGTGCCTGGAGACCGGACGGTCCCTACGAGCAGTACTTC.